This TCR beta chain is drawn from a study of cytomegalovirus exposure and HLA in healthy donors. Study findings and constraints: An ancestry cluster, one associated with Asian ancestry, reportedly showed fewer N-insertions than the roughly 700-donor mean in a later analysis. Later examination showed HLA-associated TCR beta chains had greater clonal expansion than equally common others.

Germline V gene sequence: CDR1 SGHRS, CDR2 YFSETQ. V lost 1 base and J 5 bases, leaving 12 bases between the germline ends. The CDR3 contains 14 residues. Note on this clone: The antigen is undetermined.

The PCR was carried out with 60 Vbeta primers and 13 Jbeta primers. Original handling: Unique TCR beta chains totaled about 78 million in a later count, with roughly 11 million of them shared. Sequenced by immunoSEQ multiplex PCR; TCRdb stores in-frame clones only, minus some. V and J calls plus clone size are reproduced from that table; the DNA served to infer D and trimming. This sample yields approximately 150,000 clones, of which approximately 90% are seen a single time; about 0.93% belongs to the top ten. The TCR comes from a woman under 40 in good health and CMV-seronegative. The source material was PBMCs. The chain joins TRBV5-1 to TRBJ1-1, with TRBD1 as a possible D gene (6 bases). The CDR3, as DNA: TGCGCCAGCAGCTTGAGGAGGGGGGGAACTGAAGCTTTCTTT. Protein product: CASSLRRGGTEAFF.